Shown below are 13 T cell receptor beta chains from a single sample sequenced in a study of blood T cell repertoires in COVID-19. Generated by immunoSEQ multiplex PCR, the TCRdb table keeps only in-frame clones and is missing some. The profile shows around 16,000 clones, roughly 80% of them singletons. Specimen: peripheral blood. Receptors were obtained from a human donor in a cohort sampled during active COVID-19.

The V and J genes are TRBV5-6 and TRBJ1-1, with D hard to call. Trimming left V 3 bases short and J 7 bases short, with 7 bases between. Germline-derived CDR1 and CDR2 are SGHDT and YYEEEE. The CDR3 is 11 amino acids. DNA of the CDR3: TGTGCCAGCAGCTGGGAGGGTGAAGCTTTCTTT. The encoded protein is CASSWEGEAFF.

The J gene is TRBJ1-4, the V gene TRBV7-2; 7 bases are shared with TRBD1. V lost 4 bases, J lost 8 bases, and 10 bases stayed unmatched. CDR3 length: 15 amino acids. Germline lookup yields CDR1 SGHTA and CDR2 FQGNSA. In DNA form, the CDR3 reads TGTGCCAGCAGCTCCGGGACTCCAGGGGGAGAAAAACTGTTTTTT. This encodes CASSSGTPGGEKLFF. Based on the CDR3 plus reference TRBV7-2 and TRBJ1-4, the full variable domain is GAGVSQSPSNKVTEKGKDVELRCDPISGHTALYWYRQSLGQGLEFLIYFQGNSAPDKSGLPSDRFSAERTGGSVSTLTIQRTQQEDSAVYLCASSSGTPGGEKLFFGSGTQLSVL.

CDR3 in DNA: TGTGCCAGCAGCGTAGATACAGGTCGAGAGCAGTTCTTC. It translates to CASSVDTGREQFF. The chain employs TRBV9 and TRBJ2-1; perhaps TRBD1 as D (5 bases). CDR1 is SGDLS and CDR2 is YYNGEE in the germline V gene. The CDR3 has 13 amino acids. The ends were cut back, 0 bases at V and 10 bases at J, with 11 bases in the middle.

This sequence joins TRBV4-3 and TRBJ2-6; 8 positions match TRBD2. The CDR3 covers 18 residues. Germline CDR1 and CDR2: LGHNA and YSLEER. The ends lost 3 bases at V and 2 bases at J; junction bases unmatched: 9. As DNA, the CDR3 is TGCGCCAGCAGCCAGACGCGCGGGGGGACGACTGGGGCCAACGTCCTGACTTTC. Its translation: CASSQTRGGTTGANVLTF.

This clone was counted a few times. V gene TRBV20-1 combines with J gene TRBJ1-2, with D possibly matching TRBD1 (5 bases). Per the germline V gene, CDR1 is DFQATT and CDR2 is SNEGSKA (reference sequence). This CDR3 is built from 14 residues. V lost 3 bases and J lost 1, with 12 bases in between. CDR3 DNA: TGCAGTGCTAGTATTCCAGGGATTAACTATGGCTACACCTTC. This codes for CSASIPGINYGYTF.

CDR3 in amino acids: CASSPRTSGGPNTQYF. CDR3 DNA: TGTGCCAGCAGCCCGCGGACTAGCGGGGGCCCTAATACGCAGTATTTT. The rearrangement uses TRBV3-1 (or the pseudogene TRBV3-2) and TRBJ2-3; 13 bases are shared with TRBD2. Germline V gene lookup returns CDR1 LGHDT and CDR2 YNNKEL (reference sequence). With 4 bases clipped from V and 7 bases from J, the junction kept 8 bases outside the gene matches. The CDR3 spans 16 residues.

The V gene is TRBV2, the J gene TRBJ2-5, with 8 positions matching TRBD1. Trimming took 7 bases from V and 5 from J; bases not matched to a gene: 6. Germline CDR1 reads SNHLY; CDR2 reads FYNNEI. The CDR3 contains 13 residues. Here the CDR3 reads CASTGTGGETQYF. The CDR3 bases are TGTGCCAGCACCGGGACAGGTGGGGAGACCCAGTACTTC.

This sequence joins TRBV2 and TRBJ1-2; TRBD1 matches at 8 bases. CDR3 size: 13 residues. CDR1 is SNHLY, CDR2 FYNNEI, per germline. The trim removed 9 bases at V and 3 bases at J, leaving 6 bases unmatched. CDR3 bases: TGTGCCAGTTTCAGGGGGCGCGACTATGGCTACACCTTC. This encodes CASFRGRDYGYTF.

This clone appeared a single time. This rearrangement joins TRBV13 to TRBJ2-3; 15 bases align to TRBD2. With V trimmed by 2 bases and J by 4 bases, 7 bases remained unmatched. Germline V gives CDR1 PRHDT, CDR2 FYEKMQ (reference sequence). This CDR3 contains 18 residues. In DNA form, the CDR3 reads TGTGCCAGCAGCTTACCCCGCGGGACTAGCGGGGGGCCAGATACGCAGTATTTT. Its protein is CASSLPRGTSGGPDTQYF.

The V call is TRBV19, the J call TRBJ2-5; no definite D call. CDR3 length: 14 residues. V gave up 3 bases and J gave up 2 bases, with 10 bases separating them. CDR1 and CDR2 from the germline V gene are LNHDA and SQIVND (reference sequence). The CDR3 region has the DNA TGTGCCAGTAGTATCGGAACAGCTCAAGAGACCCAGTACTTC. This encodes CASSIGTAQETQYF.

This rearrangement joins TRBV5-5 to TRBJ1-1, with D possibly being TRBD1 (5 bases). V was pared by 4 bases and J by 5 bases, with 21 bases between. The length of the CDR3 is 16 residues. Germline V CDR1 and CDR2: SGHKS, YYEKEE (reference sequence). CDR3 in DNA: TGTGCCAGCAGCCCTGACCCGACCGGGGGAGGGACTGAAGCTTTCTTT. It encodes CASSPDPTGGGTEAFF.

The gene calls are TRBV7-8 and TRBJ1-3; no clear D gene. V lost 1 base and J 0 bases, leaving 4 bases between the germline ends. The germline CDR1 and CDR2 sequences are SGHVS and FQNEAQ. The length of the CDR3 is 14 residues. As DNA, the CDR3 is TGTGCCAGCAGCTTAGTCCTCTCTGGAAACACCATATATTTT. This translates into CASSLVLSGNTIYF.

The sample holds one count of this clone. V is TRBV15 and J is TRBJ2-5; TRBD1 agrees at 7 bases. Germline assignment: CDR1 LNHNV and CDR2 YYDKDF (reference sequence). This CDR3 is 14 amino acids long. The V segment lost 4 bases and the J segment 2 bases; nucleotides outside the gene matches: 4. In DNA, the CDR3 is TGTGCCACCAGCATAGACAGGGTTCAAGAGACCCAGTACTTC. This sequence encodes CATSIDRVQETQYF.